The 20 T cell receptor beta chains in this list originate from one sample, sequenced in a study of spatial heterogeneity in lung cancer. Time point reported: blood at routine non-recurrence follow-up after resection. TCRdb ran MiXCR on the 5' RACE reads and lists one entry per CDR3 protein. Of tens of thousands of distinct CDR3 sequences listed, about 10% were seen once; the top ten hold 32%. Sequenced material: PBMCs, taken at follow-up. These receptors were collected from a male donor with early-stage non-small cell lung cancer.

The chain carries TRBV7-2 and TRBJ2-2; a weak D match, TRBD1 (6 bases). The germline CDR1 and CDR2 sequences are SGHTA and FQGNSA. This CDR3 contains 15 residues. V lost 1 base and J lost 4, with 10 bases in between. This chain's CDR3 is CASSLDRAPTGELFF. The CDR3 region has the DNA TGTGCCAGCAGCTTAGACAGGGCGCCCACCGGGGAGCTGTTTTTT.

This clonotype was detected many times. V is TRBV7-9 and J is TRBJ2-7, with TRBD1 identical over 8 bases. CDR3 length equals 15 residues. Germline lookup yields CDR1 SEHNR and CDR2 FQNEAQ (reference sequence). V was pared by 3 bases and J by 2 bases, with 6 bases of the junction left unmatched. CDR3 sequence reads: CASSFRDRRTYEQYF. As DNA, the CDR3 is TGTGCCAGCAGCTTCCGGGACAGGCGCACCTACGAGCAGTACTTC.

In its sample, this clonotype was seen many times. The chain's CDR3 is CASSLDLGEQYF. CDR3 nucleotides: TGTGCCAGCAGCTTAGACCTGGGCGAGCAGTACTTC. The chain is built from TRBV7-2 and TRBJ2-7, with D hard to call. The CDR3 is made up of 12 amino acids. Germline loops: CDR1 SGHTA, CDR2 FQGNSA. V shed 1 base and J shed 6 bases, with 7 bases lying between them.

The chain is built from TRBV7-6 and TRBJ2-3; D perhaps matches TRBD1 (5 bases). Trimming took off 3 bases at V and 12 bases at J, with 16 bases between the two ends. The CDR3 contains 13 residues. Germline V CDR1 and CDR2: SGHVS, FNYEAQ. The CDR3 protein is CASSFSRQNPQYF. CDR3 nucleotides: TGTGCCAGCAGCTTCAGTCGACAGAATCCACAGTATTTT.

The chain is built from TRBV7-9 and TRBJ2-5, with TRBD2 matching over 13 bases. CDR3 length: 16 residues. Germline V lookup: CDR1 SEHNR, CDR2 FQNEAQ (reference sequence). V was pared by 4 bases and J by 3 bases, with 5 bases of the junction left unmatched. The CDR3, as DNA: TGTGCCAGCAGCTACGGGACTAGCGGGGTTAAAGAGACCCAGTACTTC. Its protein product is CASSYGTSGVKETQYF.

V usage is TRBV6-1 and J usage is TRBJ2-3; D might be TRBD1 (5 bases). Germline V CDR1 and CDR2: MNHNS, SASEGT. Trimming shortened V by 4 bases and J by 4 bases, and 12 bases separated the two germline ends. The CDR3 extends over 14 amino acids. The chain's CDR3 is CASSASGIPDTQYF. CDR3 sequence (DNA): TGTGCCAGCAGTGCCTCAGGGATCCCAGATACGCAGTATTTT.

This clonotype was found a few times. The chain uses TRBV23-1 and TRBJ2-5, with TRBD2 matching over 12 bases. TRBV23-1 is flagged as an ORF with uncertain function. Germline trimming cut 4 bases from V and 0 bases from J; bases unmatched to any gene: 6. The CDR3 loop spans 17 amino acids. This CDR3 reads CASSLRRTSGDQETQYF. In DNA, the CDR3 is TGCGCCAGCAGTCTCCGAAGGACTAGCGGGGACCAAGAGACCCAGTACTTC.

The chain combines TRBV5-1 with TRBJ2-3, with 7 bases aligning to TRBD1. This CDR3 has 15 residues. Germline loops: CDR1 SGHRS, CDR2 YFSETQ. V shed 3 bases, J shed 2 bases, and the junction held 6 bases outside the gene matches. The CDR3 DNA follows: TGCGCCAGCAGCTCTGGGGGACAGTCCACAGATACGCAGTATTTT. It codes for CASSSGGQSTDTQYF.

This clonotype was counted ten times or more. The chain recombines TRBV5-6 with TRBJ2-1; 9 bases fit TRBD2. Germline values: CDR1 SGHDT, CDR2 YYEEEE. V dropped 3 bases and J dropped 15; count of bases not matched to a gene: 16. The CDR3 totals 15 residues. The CDR3 is CASSSSRTSEHRAFF. Written as DNA, the CDR3 is TGTGCCAGCAGCTCCTCCAGGACTAGCGAGCACAGGGCGTTCTTC.

The rearrangement links TRBV6-1 to TRBJ1-5; D gene ambiguous. The germline V and J ends were trimmed by 8 bases and 4 bases, with 12 bases remaining between them. This CDR3 region has 13 residues. Germline CDR1 MNHNS, CDR2 SASEGT. The chain's CDR3 is CASDPQLNQPQHF. The CDR3 DNA follows: TGTGCCAGCGACCCCCAGCTAAATCAGCCCCAGCATTTT.

V and J are TRBV7-3 and TRBJ2-1, with D uncertain. The V gene's germline CDR1 is SGHTA and CDR2 FQGTGA. V was clipped by 1 base and J by 9 bases, with 13 bases between them. The CDR3 length is 14 residues. The CDR3 DNA reads as TGTGCCAGCAGCTTAAGCAACTCGCATAGTGAGCAGTTCTTC. The encoded protein is CASSLSNSHSEQFF.

This clonotype was recorded many times. V usage is TRBV6-2 or TRBV6-3 and J usage is TRBJ1-5; D gene uncertain. The CDR3 covers 13 residues. The germline V and J ends were trimmed by 6 bases and 4 bases, with 10 bases remaining between them. Germline V gene sequence: CDR1 MNHEY, CDR2 SVGEGT. In DNA form, the CDR3 reads TGTGCCAGCAGATCGGACGGGAATCAGCCCCAGCATTTT. Translating it yields CASRSDGNQPQHF.

Ten or more counts support this clonotype. The chain uses TRBV20-1 and TRBJ1-5; 7 bases map to TRBD1. Germline-derived CDR1 and CDR2 are DFQATT and SNEGSKA (reference sequence). CDR3 length equals 13 residues. J lost 7 bases, V lost 2 bases, and 5 bases had no gene match. The CDR3, as DNA: TGCAGTGCTAGATTTCAGGGGGACCAGCCCCAGCATTTT. The encoded protein is CSARFQGDQPQHF.

In this sample, this clonotype turned up many times. The chain joins TRBV20-1 to TRBJ2-2; 8 nucleotides agree with TRBD2. CDR1 is DFQATT, CDR2 SNEGSKA, per germline (reference sequence). This CDR3 has 15 residues. Trimming at V came to 3 bases and at J to 3 bases, leaving 6 bases not matched to a gene. As DNA, the CDR3 is TGCAGTGCTAGTCCAGCGGGAGTGGACACCGGGGAGCTGTTTTTT. Its translation is CSASPAGVDTGELFF.

This clonotype was seen ten or more times. The chain is built from TRBV6-5 and TRBJ1-1; perhaps TRBD1 as D (5 bases). The CDR3 runs to 15 residues. V lost 6 bases and J lost 6, with 20 bases in between. Germline V gene sequence: CDR1 MNHEY, CDR2 SVGAGI. The CDR3 nucleotides read TGTGCCAGCAGGTCGGGACTATCGGTGAATGCTGAAGCTTTCTTT. It specifies CASRSGLSVNAEAFF.

This clonotype came up many times. The genes are TRBV6-6 and TRBJ1-5, with a possible D match to TRBD1 (6 bases). V dropped 5 bases and J dropped 4 bases, with 6 bases sitting between them. CDR1 and CDR2 from the germline V gene are MNHNY and SVGAGI (reference sequence). The CDR3 extends over 12 amino acids. The CDR3 region has the DNA TGTGCCAGCAGTACAGGGAATCAGCCCCAGCATTTT. Translation: CASSTGNQPQHF.

Only a few counts were recorded for this clonotype. This chain connects TRBV7-6 to TRBJ1-5; D is undetermined. The CDR3 has 13 amino acids. Between the trimmed V and J ends, which lost 4 bases and 3 bases, there was a span of 7 bases. Germline loops: CDR1 SGHVS, CDR2 FNYEAQ. CDR3 nucleotides: TGTGCCAGCAGCTCAGTCAACAATCAGCCCCAGCATTTT. Amino acid sequence: CASSSVNNQPQHF.

This clonotype was detected ten times or more. The rearrangement joins TRBV18 to TRBJ2-3; no reliable D call. The germline V gene encodes CDR1 KGHSH and CDR2 LQKENI. The CDR3 extends over 13 amino acids. V was clipped by 1 base and J by 3 bases, with 5 bases between them. CDR3 region: CASSPLQTDTQYF. The CDR3 nucleotides read TGTGCCAGCTCACCACTTCAAACAGATACGCAGTATTTT.

The gene calls are TRBV20-1 and TRBJ2-4, with 13 bases that match TRBD2. The V gene end was trimmed by 6 bases and the J gene end by 8 bases; junction bases not matched to a gene: 7. This CDR3 is 14 amino acids long. The germline V gene encodes CDR1 DFQATT and CDR2 SNEGSKA (reference sequence). CDR3 sequence reads: CSAYGLAGVHIQYF. The CDR3 DNA reads as TGCAGTGCGTATGGACTAGCGGGAGTTCACATTCAGTACTTC.

The J gene is TRBJ2-7, the V gene TRBV29-1, with 7 bases aligning to TRBD1. CDR1 and CDR2 (germline): SQVTM, ANQGSEA. V shed 7 bases and J 4 bases; nucleotides not matched to a gene: 7. CDR3 length: 12 amino acids. CDR3 sequence: CSAGRGQYEQYF. The CDR3 nucleotides are TGCAGCGCCGGAAGGGGACAGTACGAGCAGTACTTC.